This passage covers 17 T cell receptor beta chains from one sample sequenced in a study of tumor-infiltrating lymphocytes in glioblastoma multiforme. TCRB libraries came from RNA via three nested multiplex PCR rounds. TCRdb itself ran the multiplex PCR reads through MiXCR, one entry per CDR3 protein. The repertoire includes approximately 10,000 distinct CDR3 sequences, 67% of them detected once, and roughly half sits in the top ten. Sequencing was performed on brain tumor tissue. The receptors derive from a male donor with glioblastoma.

In its sample, this clonotype was seen a few times. One junction end disagrees with the germline gene, perhaps due to a read error. This chain joins TRBV29-1 and TRBJ2-1; TRBD1 might be the D (7 bases). The CDR3 runs to 14 residues. The germline gives CDR1 SQVTM, CDR2 ANQGSEA. CDR3 amino acids: CSVEGWQGGNEHFF. CDR3 DNA sequence: TGCAGCGTTGAGGGGTGGCAGGGGGGCAATGAGCATTTCTTC.

About this clonotype itself: Mismatch with germline at one junction end may stem from a read error. The chain has TRBV6-5 and TRBJ1-3, with D unresolved. Germline V gives CDR1 MNHEY, CDR2 SVGAGI. This CDR3 contains 14 residues. Here the CDR3 DNA reads TGTGCCAGTAGTCCGCCGGGGTCAGGAAACACCATGTATTTT. As protein: CASSPPGSGNTMYF.

The chain joins TRBV11-2 to TRBJ2-7; 8 bases align to TRBD2. Germline V gene data show CDR1 as SGHAT and CDR2 as FQNNGV. The CDR3 is 16 residues long. With V trimmed by 10 bases and J by 0 bases, 14 bases remained unmatched. The CDR3 DNA reads TGTGCCACGTCGACGAATTTAGCGGGAAACTCCTACGAGCAGTACTTC. It encodes CATSTNLAGNSYEQYF.

The V call is TRBV20-1, the J call TRBJ1-1; 8 bases are a match to TRBD1. The trim removed 4 bases at V and 2 bases at J, leaving 9 bases unmatched. The germline CDR1 and CDR2 sequences are DFQATT and SNEGSKA (reference sequence). This CDR3 is built from 15 residues. The CDR3 is CSAIVPGGLNTEAFF. The DNA of the CDR3 is TGCAGTGCTATCGTCCCAGGGGGCCTAAACACTGAAGCTTTCTTT.

On this clonotype: The junction does not match germline at one end; this may be a read error. The chain couples TRBV20-1 to TRBJ2-7; a weak D match, TRBD2 (5 bases). This CDR3 contains 11 residues. The germline CDR1 and CDR2 sequences are DFQATT and SNEGSKA (reference sequence). The CDR3 protein is CCGGYSYEQYF. As DNA, the CDR3 is TGCTGTGGCGGGTACTCCTACGAGCAGTATTTC.

The V call is TRBV6-2 or TRBV6-3, the J call TRBJ2-2; D not certain. With 9 bases removed from V and 8 bases from J, the gap between germline ends came to 13 bases. The CDR3 consists of 12 residues. Germline loops: CDR1 MNHEY, CDR2 SVGEGT. For the CDR3, the DNA is TGTGCCAGAAGACTCCCGGCTGGGGAGCTGTTTTTT. Its protein product is CARRLPAGELFF.

About this clonotype itself: The final CDR3 position lacks the conserved phenylalanine or tryptophan, pointing to a likely read error. The chain couples TRBV29-1 to TRBJ2-3, with a tentative D call TRBD1 (6 bases). Between the trimmed V and J ends, which lost 4 bases and 7 bases, there was a span of 15 bases. The CDR3 runs to 13 residues. Germline assignment: CDR1 SQVTM and CDR2 ANQGSEA. CDR3 bases: TGCAGCGTTGTCCCGGTTGGGACACATACGCAGTATCTT. Translated: CSVVPVGTHTQYL.

This clonotype has at least ten counts. The chain couples TRBV7-8 to TRBJ2-1, with TRBD2 as a possible D gene (6 bases). CDR3 length: 15 residues. The germline V and J ends were trimmed by 5 bases and 3 bases, with 14 bases remaining between them. Germline V lookup: CDR1 SGHVS, CDR2 FQNEAQ. The CDR3 nucleotides are TGTGCCAGCAGCCAGAAGTTCGGGGGCTACAATGAGCAGTTCTTC. Encoded protein: CASSQKFGGYNEQFF.

This clonotype is medium-sized. The V call is TRBV12-3 or TRBV12-4, the J call TRBJ1-5; TRBD1 agrees at 7 bases. This CDR3 has 13 amino acids. The ends lost 5 bases at V and 9 bases at J; junction bases unmatched: 7. CDR3 amino acids: CASSATGMVPQHF. The CDR3 DNA is TGTGCCAGCAGTGCGACAGGGATGGTGCCCCAGCATTTT.

This clonotype turned up a few times. J is TRBJ1-2 and V is TRBV14, with D maybe TRBD1 (5 bases). The germline V gene encodes CDR1 SGHDN and CDR2 FVKESK. The V end was cut by 4 bases, the J end by 8 bases, with 20 bases between. CDR3 length: 15 residues. The CDR3 loop reads CASSRLPGKPGGYTF. CDR3 in DNA: TGTGCCAGCAGCCGATTGCCAGGGAAGCCGGGAGGCTACACCTTC.

Points on this clonotype: A much larger clone differs from this one at a single base, so this may be a read error. This chain joins TRBV7-9 and TRBJ2-3, with D perhaps matching TRBD1 or TRBD2 (6 bases each). The CDR3 extends over 18 amino acids. Germline V gives CDR1 SEHNR, CDR2 FQNEAQ (reference sequence). CDR3 in amino acids: CASSLPLETWGDTDMQNF. CDR3 DNA sequence: TGTGCCAGCAGCTTACCACTCGAGACGTGGGGGGACACAGATATGCAGAATTTT. Looking up the rest from reference TRBV7-9 and TRBJ2-3 gives the full variable domain: DTGVSQNPRHKITKRGQNVTFRCDPISEHNRLYWYRQTLGQGPEFLTYFQNEAQLEKSRLLSDRFSAERPKGSFSTLEIQRTEQGDSAMYLCASSLPLETWGDTDMQNFGPGTRLTVL.

With respect to this clonotype: This may be a read error, as it is one base from a much larger clone. The rearrangement uses TRBV29-1 and TRBJ2-7; D gene ambiguous. This CDR3 is built from 15 residues. Trimming cost V 6 bases and J 0 bases, with 18 bases left between them. Germline-derived CDR1 and CDR2 are SQVTM and ANQGSEA. This chain's CDR3 is CSVLGGILASYEQYF. In DNA form, the CDR3 reads TGCAGCGTACTGGGTGGGATATTGGCCTCCTACGAGCAGTACTTC.

The V gene is TRBV20-1, the J gene TRBJ2-1, with TRBD2 identical over 8 bases. Germline lookup yields CDR1 DFQATT and CDR2 SNEGSKA (reference sequence). CDR3 length: 16 residues. The junction had 18 bases not matched to a gene; V was cut back by 7 bases and J by 7 bases. The CDR3 sequence: CSVSRPGLEGMNEQFF. The CDR3 DNA reads TGCAGTGTTAGTCGGCCGGGACTAGAGGGAATGAATGAGCAGTTCTTC.

The chain employs TRBV11-3 and TRBJ1-5; 10 nucleotides match TRBD1. CDR1 and CDR2 from the germline V gene are SGHNT and YENEEA. V lost 5 bases to trimming and J lost 3 bases; unmatched junction nucleotides: 13. The CDR3 extends over 18 amino acids. The CDR3 is CASSAPPGQGLDNQPQHF. The DNA of the CDR3 is TGTGCCAGCAGCGCGCCCCCGGGACAGGGGTTGGACAATCAGCCCCAGCATTTT.

V is TRBV3-1 and J is TRBJ1-5; D perhaps matches TRBD1 (5 bases). Trimming took 3 bases from V and 2 from J, leaving 8 bases between them. The CDR3 is made up of 14 amino acids. Per germline, CDR1 LGHDT and CDR2 YNNKEL (reference sequence). The chain's CDR3 is CASSHRAGNQPQHF. Written as DNA, the CDR3 is TGTGCCAGCAGCCACAGGGCCGGCAATCAGCCCCAGCATTTT.

The rearrangement links TRBV29-1 to TRBJ1-5, with D hard to call. The CDR3 loop spans 8 amino acids. V was cut by 7 bases and J by 15 bases, with 10 bases left in between. Germline CDR1 and CDR2: SQVTM and ANQGSEA. CDR3 protein: CSAVQWHF. Here the CDR3 DNA reads TGCAGCGCTGTCCAGTGGCATTTT.

This clonotype was seen a few times. CDR3 nucleotide sequence: TGTGCCACCAGCACAAACGTAGGGAATCAGCCCCAGCATTTT. Encoded protein: CATSTNVGNQPQHF. This chain connects TRBV15 to TRBJ1-5; no clear D. V shed 4 bases and J shed 4 bases, with 11 bases lying between them. This CDR3 spans 14 amino acids. Germline CDR1 reads LNHNV; CDR2 reads YYDKDF (reference sequence).